These T cell receptor beta chains were read from a single sample in a study of blood T cell repertoires in COVID-19. Sequencing used immunoSEQ multiplex PCR; TCRdb keeps in-frame clones, though not all of them. Among 450,000 or so clones listed, 70% to 90% were seen once. The sequenced sample was peripheral blood. The receptors stem from a woman in her thirties or forties with COVID-19, enrolled during active disease. The CDR3 runs from the conserved cysteine through the conserved F or W. The order of the fields is J gene, V gene, clone size, D gene, CDR3 protein, CDR3 DNA. A D gene is named only where the DNA matches it firmly. Size values are once, few and many counts, or a class for expanded clones, and some rows have none.

TRBJ1-4 TRBV5-4 NA TRBD1 CASSPGQGTEKLFF TGTGCCAGCAGCCCGGGACAGGGGACTGAAAAACTGTTTTTT
TRBJ2-1 TRBV19 NA TRBD2 CASSTGGNEQFF TGTGCCAGTAGTACGGGGGGGAATGAGCAGTTCTTC
TRBJ2-5 TRBV29-1 once TRBD1 CSALGQGGETQYF TGCAGCGCTTTGGGACAGGGAGGCGAGACCCAGTACTTC
TRBJ2-7 TRBV6-2/TRBV6-3 many TRBD2 CASSYGTSAYEQYF TGTGCCAGCAGTTACGGGACTAGCGCCTACGAGCAGTACTTC
TRBJ2-7 TRBV10-1 few NA CASPGEGLALGEQYF TGCGCCAGTCCCGGGGAAGGGCTGGCTCTCGGGGAGCAGTACTTC
TRBJ2-5 TRBV2 NA TRBD2 CASSEWRGTETQYF TGTGCCAGCAGTGAGTGGCGGGGGACGGAGACCCAGTACTTC
TRBJ1-6 TRBV9 NA TRBD1 CASSVGTGNSPLHF TGTGCCAGCAGCGTAGGGACAGGTAATTCACCCCTCCACTTT
TRBJ2-2 TRBV27 few TRBD1 CASSSRTSGTGSTGELFF TGTGCCAGCAGTTCTCGAACTTCCGGGACAGGGAGCACCGGGGAGCTGTTTTTT
TRBJ1-4 TRBV18 NA NA CASSPQGPTTNEKLFF TGTGCCAGCTCACCTCAGGGGCCCACAACTAATGAAAAACTGTTTTTT
TRBJ1-2 TRBV2 NA TRBD1 CASSDHRDRAGGYTF TGTGCCAGCAGTGACCACAGGGACAGGGCTGGCGGCTACACCTTC
TRBJ2-6 TRBV5-6 NA NA CASIGRQGLFSGANVLTF TGTGCCAGCATAGGCAGGCAGGGGTTATTCTCTGGGGCCAACGTCCTGACTTTC
TRBJ2-7 TRBV19 once NA CASSNRDTGRDEQYF TGTGCCAGTAGTAACCGGGACACCGGGCGGGACGAGCAGTACTTC
TRBJ1-1 TRBV5-4 once TRBD1 CASSQPAGGLNTEAFF TGTGCCAGCAGCCAACCGGCAGGGGGCCTGAACACTGAAGCTTTCTTT
TRBJ1-4 TRBV4-2 NA TRBD1 CASSHLTGETNEKLFF TGTGCCAGCAGCCATCTGACAGGGGAGACTAATGAAAAACTGTTTTTT
TRBJ2-1 TRBV2 NA NA CASSKRARDRTYNEQFF TGTGCCAGCAGTAAGAGGGCGCGGGACAGAACCTACAATGAGCAGTTCTTC
TRBJ2-1 TRBV7-2 NA NA CASSTYRDTYNEQFF TGTGCCAGCAGCACTTACCGGGACACCTACAATGAGCAGTTCTTC
TRBJ2-7 TRBV6-5 NA TRBD1 CASSYSQGAFEQYF TGTGCCAGCAGTTACTCACAGGGGGCGTTCGAGCAGTACTTC
TRBJ1-2 TRBV19 NA NA CASSSFQGSYGYTF TGTGCCAGTAGTTCGTTTCAGGGGTCTTATGGCTACACCTTC
TRBJ2-3 TRBV6-5 NA NA CASRLADVDTQYF TGTGCCAGCCGATTAGCGGATGTGGATACGCAGTATTTT
TRBJ2-7 TRBV6-2/TRBV6-3 NA TRBD2 CASSYDGTSLHEQYF TGTGCCAGCAGTTACGACGGGACTAGTCTCCACGAGCAGTACTTC
TRBJ1-2 TRBV24-1 NA TRBD1 CATSEPGTDTHLYGYTF TGTGCCACCAGTGAACCCGGGACAGACACTCACTTATATGGCTACACCTTC
TRBJ1-3 TRBV15 NA NA CATSRDRGGRNTIYF TGTGCCACCAGCAGAGATCGCGGGGGTAGGAACACCATATATTTT
TRBJ2-7 TRBV29-1 NA NA CSVVQGYEQYF TGCAGCGTTGTGCAGGGCTACGAGCAGTACTTC
TRBJ2-2 TRBV5-6 NA NA CASSIGQNTGELFF TGTGCCAGCAGCATCGGACAGAACACCGGGGAGCTGTTTTTT
TRBJ2-3 TRBV6-6 few NA CAPVASGTDTQYF TGTGCCCCGGTCGCTAGCGGCACAGATACGCAGTATTTT
TRBJ2-1 TRBV27 NA NA CASSAGIAGGNEQFF TGTGCCAGCAGCGCGGGGATCGCGGGCGGCAATGAGCAGTTCTTC
TRBJ1-2 TRBV4-2 NA NA CASSQGLRTDYGYTF TGTGCCAGCAGCCAAGGACTTCGGACAGACTATGGCTACACCTTC
TRBJ2-7 TRBV6-2/TRBV6-3 NA NA CASSTPRRASNEQYF TGTGCCAGCAGCACCCCCCGGCGGGCATCTAACGAGCAGTACTTC
TRBJ1-5 TRBV5-1 NA NA CASSPAGGGNQPQHF TGCGCCAGCAGCCCGGCGGGGGGCGGTAATCAGCCCCAGCATTTT
TRBJ1-1 TRBV18 NA NA CASSSTSSEAFF TGTGCCAGCTCCTCGACAAGCTCTGAAGCTTTCTTT
TRBJ1-5 TRBV30 NA NA CAWSVLSNQPQHF TGTGCCTGGAGTGTACTTAGCAATCAGCCCCAGCATTTT
TRBJ1-2 TRBV15 once TRBD1 CATSRGLTGNYGYTF TGTGCCACCAGCAGAGGGTTGACAGGGAACTATGGCTACACCTTC
TRBJ1-2 TRBV24-1 NA NA CAASKGNYGYTF TGTGCCGCATCTAAGGGGAACTATGGCTACACCTTC
TRBJ2-2 TRBV4-2 NA TRBD1 CASSRAGQGTTGELFF TGTGCCAGCAGCCGAGCGGGACAGGGGACTACCGGGGAGCTGTTTTTT
TRBJ1-2 TRBV5-1 NA TRBD1 CASSATTGNYGYTF TGCGCCAGCAGCGCTACGACAGGGAACTATGGCTACACCTTC
TRBJ1-4 TRBV25-1 NA NA CASSEGTWGLEKLFF TGTGCCAGCAGTGAAGGAACGTGGGGACTTGAAAAACTGTTTTTT
TRBJ2-5 TRBV11-2 NA TRBD2 CASSLGTSAQETQYF TGTGCCAGCAGCTTGGGCACTAGCGCCCAAGAGACCCAGTACTTC
TRBJ2-7 TRBV3-1/TRBV3-2 NA NA CASSQPDTYEQYF TGTGCCAGCAGCCAGCCGGACACCTACGAGCAGTACTTC
TRBJ2-7 TRBV5-1 NA NA CASSLNAVEQYF TGCGCCAGCAGCTTGAATGCGGTCGAGCAGTACTTC
TRBJ2-7 TRBV7-2 NA NA CASSLTSYEQYF TGTGCCAGCAGCCTAACTTCCTACGAGCAGTACTTC
TRBJ1-6 TRBV9 NA NA CASSVAHFPPLHF TGTGCCAGCAGCGTAGCTCACTTCCCACCCCTCCACTTT
TRBJ1-2 TRBV7-8 NA TRBD1 CASSSWDRGTHGYTF TGTGCCAGCAGCTCCTGGGACAGGGGAACCCATGGCTACACCTTC
TRBJ1-1 TRBV27 NA TRBD1 CASSRTGRNTEAFF TGTGCCAGCAGTAGGACAGGGAGGAACACTGAAGCTTTCTTT
TRBJ2-1 TRBV4-3 NA TRBD1 CASSQEFTGGYNEQFF TGCGCCAGCAGCCAAGAATTCACAGGGGGGTACAATGAGCAGTTCTTC
TRBJ2-3 TRBV4-1 NA NA CASSLRLRLSEGTDTQYF TGCGCCAGCAGCCTCCGATTGAGACTTAGCGAGGGCACAGATACGCAGTATTTT
TRBJ2-1 TRBV7-7 NA NA CASSLGASDLNEQFF TGTGCTAGCTCCCTCGGGGCTAGCGATCTCAATGAGCAGTTCTTC
TRBJ2-7 TRBV18 NA TRBD2 CASSPGLADSYEQYF TGTGCCAGCTCACCCGGACTAGCGGACTCCTACGAGCAGTACTTC
TRBJ2-3 TRBV7-9 NA NA CASSSLPPGEDTQYF TGTGCCAGCAGCTCTCTCCCCCCCGGGGAGGATACGCAGTATTTT
TRBJ1-2 TRBV28 NA NA CASSLWQVTTYGYTF TGTGCCAGCAGTTTGTGGCAGGTCACAACCTATGGCTACACCTTC
TRBJ1-4 TRBV30 NA TRBD1 CAWSVRLIFLQGNEKLFF TGTGCCTGGAGTGTACGGTTGATATTCCTACAGGGGAATGAAAAACTGTTTTTT
TRBJ2-3 TRBV19 NA NA CASSIVGGSPDTQYF TGTGCCAGTAGTATAGTCGGGGGTTCTCCAGATACGCAGTATTTT
TRBJ2-7 TRBV5-4 many TRBD1 CASSLRTGSYEQYF TGTGCCAGCAGCTTACGGACAGGTTCCTACGAGCAGTACTTC
TRBJ2-7 TRBV6-6 once NA CASSLLPRVATGYEQYF TGTGCCAGCAGTCTGCTCCCAAGGGTGGCTACGGGGTACGAGCAGTACTTC
TRBJ1-2 TRBV6-5 NA NA CASSLAGAGYTF TGTGCCAGCAGCCTTGCGGGGGCTGGCTACACCTTC